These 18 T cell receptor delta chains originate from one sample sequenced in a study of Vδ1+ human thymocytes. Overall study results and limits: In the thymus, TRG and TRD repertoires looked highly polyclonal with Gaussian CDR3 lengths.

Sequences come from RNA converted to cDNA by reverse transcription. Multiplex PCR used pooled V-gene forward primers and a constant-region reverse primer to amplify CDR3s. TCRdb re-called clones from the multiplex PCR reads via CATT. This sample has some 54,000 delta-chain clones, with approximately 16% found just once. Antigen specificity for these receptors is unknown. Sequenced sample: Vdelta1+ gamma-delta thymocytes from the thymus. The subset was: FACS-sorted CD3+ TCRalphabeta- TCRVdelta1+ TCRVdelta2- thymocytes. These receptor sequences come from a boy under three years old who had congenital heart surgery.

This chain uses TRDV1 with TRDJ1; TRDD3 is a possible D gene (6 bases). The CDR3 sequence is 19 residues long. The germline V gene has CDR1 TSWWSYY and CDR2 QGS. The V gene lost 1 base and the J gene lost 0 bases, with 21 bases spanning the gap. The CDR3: CALGEQKCAGVQYTDKLIF. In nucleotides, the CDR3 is TGTGCTCTTGGGGAACAAAAATGTGCTGGGGTCCAGTACACCGATAAACTCATCTTT.

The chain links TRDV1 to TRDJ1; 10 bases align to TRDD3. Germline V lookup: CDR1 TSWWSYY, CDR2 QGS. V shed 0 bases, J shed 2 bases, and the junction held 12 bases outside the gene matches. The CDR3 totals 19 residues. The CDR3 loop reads CALGELRPYWGIFTDKLIF. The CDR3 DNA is TGTGCTCTTGGGGAACTCCGACCTTACTGGGGGATCTTTACCGATAAACTCATCTTT.

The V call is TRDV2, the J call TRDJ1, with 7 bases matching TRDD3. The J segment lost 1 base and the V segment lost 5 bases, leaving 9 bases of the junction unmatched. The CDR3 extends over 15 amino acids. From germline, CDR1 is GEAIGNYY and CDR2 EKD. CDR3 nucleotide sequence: TGTGCCTGTGCCCTCAGGGGGGGATTCACCGATAAACTCATCTTT. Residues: CACALRGGFTDKLIF.

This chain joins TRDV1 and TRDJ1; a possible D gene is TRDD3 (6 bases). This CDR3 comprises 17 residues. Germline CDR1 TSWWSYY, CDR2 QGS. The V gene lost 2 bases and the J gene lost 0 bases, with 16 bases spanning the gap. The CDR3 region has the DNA TGTGCTCTTGGGGAATTTACTGGGCGAAGGAACACCGATAAACTCATCTTT. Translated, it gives CALGEFTGRRNTDKLIF.

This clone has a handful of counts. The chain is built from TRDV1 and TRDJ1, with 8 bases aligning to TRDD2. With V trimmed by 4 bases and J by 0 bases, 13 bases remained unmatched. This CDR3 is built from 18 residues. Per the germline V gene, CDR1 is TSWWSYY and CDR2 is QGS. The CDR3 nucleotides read TGTGCTCTTGGGGGCCTTCCTATTCATCTGGGGCACACCGATAAACTCATCTTT. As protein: CALGGLPIHLGHTDKLIF.

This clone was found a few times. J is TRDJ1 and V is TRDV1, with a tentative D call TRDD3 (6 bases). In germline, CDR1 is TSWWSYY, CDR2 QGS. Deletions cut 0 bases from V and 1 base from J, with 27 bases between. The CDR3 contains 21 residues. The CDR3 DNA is TGTGCTCTTGGGGAACTCGGGGGTGGCTACCCCTGGGGACCTTCCACCGATAAACTCATCTTT. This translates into CALGELGGGYPWGPSTDKLIF.

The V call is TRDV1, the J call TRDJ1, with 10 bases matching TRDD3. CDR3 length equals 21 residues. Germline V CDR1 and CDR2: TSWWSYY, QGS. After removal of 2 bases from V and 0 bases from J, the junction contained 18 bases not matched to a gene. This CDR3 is CALGEERGSYWGIAYTDKLIF. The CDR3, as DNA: TGTGCTCTTGGGGAAGAACGGGGATCCTACTGGGGGATTGCGTACACCGATAAACTCATCTTT.

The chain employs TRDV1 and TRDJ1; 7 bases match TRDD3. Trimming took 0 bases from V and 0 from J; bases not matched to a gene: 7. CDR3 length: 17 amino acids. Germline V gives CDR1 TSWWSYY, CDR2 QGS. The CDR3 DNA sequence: TGTGCTCTTGGGGAACTCCTACTGGGGCTTTACACCGATAAACTCATCTTT. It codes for CALGELLLGLYTDKLIF.

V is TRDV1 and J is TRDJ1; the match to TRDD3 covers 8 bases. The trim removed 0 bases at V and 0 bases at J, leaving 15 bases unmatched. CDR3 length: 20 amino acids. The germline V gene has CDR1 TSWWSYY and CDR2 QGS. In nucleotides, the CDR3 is TGTGCTCTTGGGGAACTTTACGTACTGGGGGCCCCGGAGTACACCGATAAACTCATCTTT. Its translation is CALGELYVLGAPEYTDKLIF.

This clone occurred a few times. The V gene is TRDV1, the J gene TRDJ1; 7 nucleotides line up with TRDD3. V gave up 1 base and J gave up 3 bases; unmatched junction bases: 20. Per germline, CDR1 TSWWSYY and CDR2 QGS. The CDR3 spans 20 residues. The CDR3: CALGEPSTGDFPPGPDKLIF. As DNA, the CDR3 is TGTGCTCTTGGGGAACCTTCCACTGGGGACTTCCCACCCGGGCCCGATAAACTCATCTTT.

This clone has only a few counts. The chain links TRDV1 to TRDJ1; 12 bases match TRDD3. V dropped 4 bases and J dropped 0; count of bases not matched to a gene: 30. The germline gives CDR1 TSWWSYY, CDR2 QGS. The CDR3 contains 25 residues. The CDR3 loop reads CALGVPRPSYVYCTGGYQYTDKLIF. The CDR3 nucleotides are TGTGCTCTTGGGGTCCCTAGGCCTTCCTACGTCTATTGTACTGGGGGATACCAGTACACCGATAAACTCATCTTT.

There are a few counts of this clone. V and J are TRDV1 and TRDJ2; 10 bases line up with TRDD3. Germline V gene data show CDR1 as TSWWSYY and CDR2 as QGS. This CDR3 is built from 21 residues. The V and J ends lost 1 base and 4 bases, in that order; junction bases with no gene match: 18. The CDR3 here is CALGEQFLLRGIREGTAQLFF. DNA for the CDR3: TGTGCTCTTGGGGAACAGTTCCTACTCCGGGGGATACGCGAGGGGACAGCACAACTCTTCTTT.

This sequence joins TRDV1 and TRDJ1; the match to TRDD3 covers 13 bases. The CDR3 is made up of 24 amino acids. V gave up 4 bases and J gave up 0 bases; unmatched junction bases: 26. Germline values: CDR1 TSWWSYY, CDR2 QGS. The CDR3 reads CALGVRAHADGELGDTPYTDKLIF. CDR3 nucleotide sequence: TGTGCTCTTGGGGTACGAGCCCACGCTGATGGAGAACTGGGGGATACGCCCTACACCGATAAACTCATCTTT.

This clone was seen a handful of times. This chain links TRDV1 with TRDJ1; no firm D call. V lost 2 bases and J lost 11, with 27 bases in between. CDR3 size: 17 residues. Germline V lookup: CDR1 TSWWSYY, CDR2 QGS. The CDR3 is CALGEFTDPLPPGGLIF. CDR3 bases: TGTGCTCTTGGGGAATTCACTGACCCCCTCCCCCCCGGAGGGCTCATCTTT.

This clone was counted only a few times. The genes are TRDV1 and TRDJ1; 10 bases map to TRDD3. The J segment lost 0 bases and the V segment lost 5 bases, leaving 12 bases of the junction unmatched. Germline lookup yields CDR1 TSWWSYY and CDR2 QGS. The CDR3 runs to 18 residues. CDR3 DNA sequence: TGTGCTCTTGGGCATCAAGGTGACTGGGGGATTCACACCGATAAACTCATCTTT. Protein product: CALGHQGDWGIHTDKLIF.

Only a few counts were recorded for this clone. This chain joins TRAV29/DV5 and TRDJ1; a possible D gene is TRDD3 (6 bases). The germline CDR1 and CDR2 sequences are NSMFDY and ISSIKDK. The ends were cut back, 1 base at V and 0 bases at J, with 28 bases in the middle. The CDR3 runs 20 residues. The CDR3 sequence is CAASTSSSTPLGLYTDKLIF. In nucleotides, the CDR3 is TGTGCAGCAAGCACTTCCAGTTCAACCCCACTGGGTTTGTACACCGATAAACTCATCTTT. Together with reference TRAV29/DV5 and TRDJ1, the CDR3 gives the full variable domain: DQQVKQNSPSLSVQEGRISILNCDYTNSMFDYFLWYKKYPAEGPTFLISISSIKDKNEDGRFTVFLNKSAKHLSLHIVPSQPGDSAVYFCAASTSSSTPLGLYTDKLIFGKGTRVTVEP.

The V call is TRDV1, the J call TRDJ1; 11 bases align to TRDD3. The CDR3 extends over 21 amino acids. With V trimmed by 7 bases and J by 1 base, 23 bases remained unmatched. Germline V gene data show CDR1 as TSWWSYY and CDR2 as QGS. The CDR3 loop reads CALDTQSLPLGDTDCTDKLIF. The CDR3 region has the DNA TGTGCTCTTGACACCCAATCCTTGCCCCTGGGGGATACTGACTGCACCGATAAACTCATCTTT.

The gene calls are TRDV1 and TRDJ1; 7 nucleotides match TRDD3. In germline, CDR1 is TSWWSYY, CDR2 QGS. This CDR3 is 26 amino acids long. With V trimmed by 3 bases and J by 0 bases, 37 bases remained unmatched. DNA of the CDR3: TGTGCTCTTGGGGATGACTCGGCCAACTATCTCCCCTTTCCTGGAGGGGGATTTTCGTACACCGATAAACTCATCTTT. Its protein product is CALGDDSANYLPFPGGGFSYTDKLIF.